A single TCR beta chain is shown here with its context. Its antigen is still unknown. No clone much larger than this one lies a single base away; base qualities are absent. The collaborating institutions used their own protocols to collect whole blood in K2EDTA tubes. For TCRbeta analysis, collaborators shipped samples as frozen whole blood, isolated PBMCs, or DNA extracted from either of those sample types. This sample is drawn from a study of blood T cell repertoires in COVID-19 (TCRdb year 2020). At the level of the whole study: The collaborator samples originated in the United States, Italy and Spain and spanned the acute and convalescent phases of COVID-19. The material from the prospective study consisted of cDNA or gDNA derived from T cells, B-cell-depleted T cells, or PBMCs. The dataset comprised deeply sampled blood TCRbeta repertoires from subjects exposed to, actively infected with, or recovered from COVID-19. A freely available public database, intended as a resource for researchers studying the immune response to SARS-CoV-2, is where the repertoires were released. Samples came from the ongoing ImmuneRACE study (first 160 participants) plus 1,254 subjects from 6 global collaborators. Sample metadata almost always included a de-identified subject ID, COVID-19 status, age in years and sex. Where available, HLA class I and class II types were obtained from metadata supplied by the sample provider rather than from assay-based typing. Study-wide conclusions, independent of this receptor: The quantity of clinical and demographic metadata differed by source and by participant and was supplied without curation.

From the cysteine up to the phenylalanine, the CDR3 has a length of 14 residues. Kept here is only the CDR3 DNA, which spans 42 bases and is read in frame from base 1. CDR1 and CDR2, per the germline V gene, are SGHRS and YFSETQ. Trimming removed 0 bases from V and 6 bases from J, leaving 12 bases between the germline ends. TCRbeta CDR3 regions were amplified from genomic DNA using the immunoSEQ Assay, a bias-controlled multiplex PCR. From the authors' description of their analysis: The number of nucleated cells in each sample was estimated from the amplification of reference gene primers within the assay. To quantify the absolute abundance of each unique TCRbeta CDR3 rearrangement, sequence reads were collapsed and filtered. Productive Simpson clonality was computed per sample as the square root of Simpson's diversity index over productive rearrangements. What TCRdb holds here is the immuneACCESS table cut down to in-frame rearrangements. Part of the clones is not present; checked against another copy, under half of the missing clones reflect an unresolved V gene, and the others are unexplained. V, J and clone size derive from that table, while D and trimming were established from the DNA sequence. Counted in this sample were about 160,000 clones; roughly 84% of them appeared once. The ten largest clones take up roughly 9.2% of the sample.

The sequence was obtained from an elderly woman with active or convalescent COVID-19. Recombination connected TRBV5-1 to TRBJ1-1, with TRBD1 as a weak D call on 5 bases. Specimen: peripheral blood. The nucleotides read TGCGCCAGCAGCTTGGCCACGGGGACTGCTGAAGCTTTCTTT. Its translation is CASSLATGTAEAFF.